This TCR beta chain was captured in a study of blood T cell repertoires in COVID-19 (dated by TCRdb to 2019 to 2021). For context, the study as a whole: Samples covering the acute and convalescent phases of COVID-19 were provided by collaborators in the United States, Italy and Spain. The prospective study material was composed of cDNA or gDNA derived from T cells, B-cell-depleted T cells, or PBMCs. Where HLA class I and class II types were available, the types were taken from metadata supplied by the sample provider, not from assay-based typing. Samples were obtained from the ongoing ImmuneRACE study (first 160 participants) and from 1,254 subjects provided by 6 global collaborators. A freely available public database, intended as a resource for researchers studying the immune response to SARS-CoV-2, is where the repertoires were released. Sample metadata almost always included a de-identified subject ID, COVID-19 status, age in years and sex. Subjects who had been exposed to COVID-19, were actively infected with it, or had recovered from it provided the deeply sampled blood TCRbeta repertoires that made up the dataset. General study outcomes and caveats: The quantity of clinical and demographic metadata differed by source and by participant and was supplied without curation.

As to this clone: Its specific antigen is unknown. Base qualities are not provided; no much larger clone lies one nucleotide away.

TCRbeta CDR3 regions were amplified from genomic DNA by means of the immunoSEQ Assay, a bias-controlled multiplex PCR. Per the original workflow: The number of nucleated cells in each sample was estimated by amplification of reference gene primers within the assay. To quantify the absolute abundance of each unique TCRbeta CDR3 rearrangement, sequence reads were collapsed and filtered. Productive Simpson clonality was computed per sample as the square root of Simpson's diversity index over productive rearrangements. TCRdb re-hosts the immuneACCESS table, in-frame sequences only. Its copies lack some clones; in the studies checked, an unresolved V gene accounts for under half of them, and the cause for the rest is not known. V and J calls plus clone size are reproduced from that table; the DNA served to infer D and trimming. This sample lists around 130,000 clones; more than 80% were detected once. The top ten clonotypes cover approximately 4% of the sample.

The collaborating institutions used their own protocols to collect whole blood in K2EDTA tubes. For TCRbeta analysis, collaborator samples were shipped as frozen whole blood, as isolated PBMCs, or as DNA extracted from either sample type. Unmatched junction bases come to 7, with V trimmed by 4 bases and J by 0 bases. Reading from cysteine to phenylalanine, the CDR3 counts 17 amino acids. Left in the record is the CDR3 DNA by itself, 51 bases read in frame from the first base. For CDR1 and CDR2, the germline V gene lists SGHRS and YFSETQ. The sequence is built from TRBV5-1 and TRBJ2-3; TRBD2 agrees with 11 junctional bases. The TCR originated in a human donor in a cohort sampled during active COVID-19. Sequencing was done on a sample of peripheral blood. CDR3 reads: CASSASGGPYSTDTQYF. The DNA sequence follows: TGCGCCAGCAGCGCTAGCGGGGGGCCCTATAGCACAGATACGCAGTATTTT.